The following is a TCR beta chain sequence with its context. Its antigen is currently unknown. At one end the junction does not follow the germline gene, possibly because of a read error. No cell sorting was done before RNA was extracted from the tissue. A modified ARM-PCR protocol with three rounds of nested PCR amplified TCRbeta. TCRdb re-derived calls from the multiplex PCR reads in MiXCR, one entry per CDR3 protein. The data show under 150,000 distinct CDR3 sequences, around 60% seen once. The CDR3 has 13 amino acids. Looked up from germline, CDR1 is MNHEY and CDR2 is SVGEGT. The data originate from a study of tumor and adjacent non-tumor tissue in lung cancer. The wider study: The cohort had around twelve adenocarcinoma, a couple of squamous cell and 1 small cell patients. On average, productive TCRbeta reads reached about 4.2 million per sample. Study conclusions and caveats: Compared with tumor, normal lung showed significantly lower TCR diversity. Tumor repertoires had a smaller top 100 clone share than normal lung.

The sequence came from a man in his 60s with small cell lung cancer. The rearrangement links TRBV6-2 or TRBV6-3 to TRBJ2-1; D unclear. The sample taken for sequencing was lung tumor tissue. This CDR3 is CTSSYSRIVEQFF. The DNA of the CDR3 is TGTACCAGCAGTTACTCGAGGATTGTGGAGCAGTTCTTC.